This TCR beta chain derives from a study of shared clonotypes between healthy human individuals. This CDR3 has 13 amino acids. The V end lost 0 bases, the J end lost 8 bases, and 8 bases lay between the germline ends. From germline, CDR1 is MRHNA and CDR2 SNTAGT. Here immunoSEQ multiplex PCR was the method, and the copy in TCRdb shows in-frame clones only, minus some. In the table there are about 480,000 clones, about 79% of which are singletons. The sequence was collected from a woman aged 40 to 50 in good health. Some clones in this sample may be carry-over from other donors' samples. The sequenced sample consisted of PBMCs. V and J are TRBV6-4 and TRBJ2-1; D tentatively fits TRBD1 or TRBD2 (5 bases each). The CDR3 sequence is CASSDSGTDEQFF. Here the CDR3 DNA reads TGTGCCAGCAGTGACTCTGGGACGGATGAGCAGTTCTTC.